This T cell receptor beta chain comes out of a study of cytomegalovirus exposure and HLA in healthy donors. Notes on the study in general: The study put 160 or so TCR beta chains on its list as cytomegalovirus-associated. The tendency of first-cohort TCR clusters to co-occur in the roughly 130 validation repertoires emerged from a later analysis.

The CDR3 sequence is 13 residues long. J gave up 5 bases and V 4 bases, and 5 bases lay outside the gene matches. The germline V gene has CDR1 SGDLS and CDR2 YYNGEE. Profiled with immunoSEQ multiplex PCR; TCRdb holds only in-frame clones, not every one. The profile shows 90,000 to 130,000 clones, 70% to 90% of them singletons. About this clone itself: The antigen remains undetermined.

Sample: PBMCs. The chain combines TRBV9 with TRBJ1-1; 7 bases align to TRBD1. The clonotype comes from a woman between 18 and 29 years old in good health and CMV-seronegative. CDR3 residues: CASSPQGVTEAFF. The CDR3 DNA sequence: TGTGCCAGCAGCCCCCAGGGGGTTACTGAAGCTTTCTTT.